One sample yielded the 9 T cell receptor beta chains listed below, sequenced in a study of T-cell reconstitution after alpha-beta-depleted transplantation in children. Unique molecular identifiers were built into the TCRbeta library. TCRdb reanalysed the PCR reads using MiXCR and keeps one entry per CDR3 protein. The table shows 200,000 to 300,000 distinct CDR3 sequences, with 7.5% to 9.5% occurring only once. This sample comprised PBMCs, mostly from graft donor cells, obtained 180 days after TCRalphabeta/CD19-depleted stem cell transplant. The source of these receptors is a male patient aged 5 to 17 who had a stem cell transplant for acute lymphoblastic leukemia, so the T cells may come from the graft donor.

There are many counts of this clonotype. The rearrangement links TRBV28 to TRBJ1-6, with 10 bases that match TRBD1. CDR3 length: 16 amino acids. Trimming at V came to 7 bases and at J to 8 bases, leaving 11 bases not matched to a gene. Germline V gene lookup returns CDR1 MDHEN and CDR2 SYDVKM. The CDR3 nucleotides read TGTGCCAGCACCCCCTCCGACAGGGGGCTTTATTCACCCCTCCACTTT. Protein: CASTPSDRGLYSPLHF. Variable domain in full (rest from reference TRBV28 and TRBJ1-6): DVKVTQSSRYLVKRTGEKVFLECVQDMDHENMFWYRQDPGLGLRLIYFSYDVKMKEKGDIPEGYSVSREKKERFSLILESASTNQTSMYLCASTPSDRGLYSPLHFGNGTRLTVT.

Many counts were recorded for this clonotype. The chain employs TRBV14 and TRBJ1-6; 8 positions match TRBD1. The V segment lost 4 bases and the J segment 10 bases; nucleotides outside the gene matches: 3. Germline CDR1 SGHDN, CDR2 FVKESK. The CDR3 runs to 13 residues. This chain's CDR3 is CASSPRGRSPLHF. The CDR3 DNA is TGTGCCAGCAGCCCCAGGGGGCGGTCACCCCTCCACTTT.

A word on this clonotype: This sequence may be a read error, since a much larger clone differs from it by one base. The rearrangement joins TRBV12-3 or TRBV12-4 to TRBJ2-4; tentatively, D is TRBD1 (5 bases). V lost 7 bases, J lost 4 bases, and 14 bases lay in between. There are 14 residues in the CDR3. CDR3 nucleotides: TGTGCCAGCACCCTTCAGGGAACAAAAAACATTCAGTACTTC. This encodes CASTLQGTKNIQYF.

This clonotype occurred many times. The CDR3 bases are TGTGCCAGCAGCCTTAGCGGGGGGCCCGGAGATACGCAGTATTTT. Translated, it gives CASSLSGGPGDTQYF. The chain employs TRBV9 and TRBJ2-3, with 10 bases fitting TRBD2. This CDR3 contains 15 residues. With V trimmed by 4 bases and J by 5 bases, 7 bases remained unmatched. Germline V lookup: CDR1 SGDLS, CDR2 YYNGEE.

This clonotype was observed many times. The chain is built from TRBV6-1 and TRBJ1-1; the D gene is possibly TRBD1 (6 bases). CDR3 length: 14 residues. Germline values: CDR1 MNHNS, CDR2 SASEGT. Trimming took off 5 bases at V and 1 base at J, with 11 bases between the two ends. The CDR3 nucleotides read TGTGCCAGCAGTACGCGGACAGCGAACACTGAAGCTTTCTTT. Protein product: CASSTRTANTEAFF.

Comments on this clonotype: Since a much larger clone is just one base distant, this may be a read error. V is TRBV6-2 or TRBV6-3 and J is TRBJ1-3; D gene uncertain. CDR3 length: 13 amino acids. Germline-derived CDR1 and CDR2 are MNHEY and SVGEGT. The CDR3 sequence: CASGRTSGNTIHF. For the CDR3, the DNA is TGTGCCAGCGGCCGGACCTCTGGAAACACCATACATTTT.

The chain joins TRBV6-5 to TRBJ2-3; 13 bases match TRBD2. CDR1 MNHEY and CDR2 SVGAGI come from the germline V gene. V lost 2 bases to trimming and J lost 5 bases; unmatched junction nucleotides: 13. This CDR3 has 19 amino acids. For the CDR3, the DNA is TGTGCCAGCAGTTACCTTAGTGGTCCCGGACTAGCGGGGGAAGATACGCAGTATTTT. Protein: CASSYLSGPGLAGEDTQYF.

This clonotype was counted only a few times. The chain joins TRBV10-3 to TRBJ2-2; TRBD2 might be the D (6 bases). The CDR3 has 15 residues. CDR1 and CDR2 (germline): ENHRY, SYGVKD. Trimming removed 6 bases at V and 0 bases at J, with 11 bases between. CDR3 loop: CAIRIGGSNTGELFF. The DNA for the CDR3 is TGTGCCATCAGGATCGGGGGTTCGAACACCGGGGAGCTGTTTTTT.

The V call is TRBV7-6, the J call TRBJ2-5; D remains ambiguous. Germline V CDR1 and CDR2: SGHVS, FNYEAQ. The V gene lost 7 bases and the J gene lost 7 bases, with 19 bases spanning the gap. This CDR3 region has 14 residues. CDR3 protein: CASTPHGPPRTQYF. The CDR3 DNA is TGTGCCAGCACCCCCCACGGACCTCCGAGGACCCAGTACTTC.